These T cell receptor beta chains were read from a single sample in a study of blood T cells in healthy people across ages. TCRdb ran MiXCR on the 5' RACE reads and lists one entry per CDR3 protein. There are about 1,500,000 distinct CDR3 sequences in the sample; approximately 28% occur only once, and over 7% lies in the top ten. Sequenced: blood. These receptors were taken from a woman in her twenties or thirties in good health. The CDR3 runs from the conserved cysteine through the conserved F or W. A D gene is named only where the DNA matches it firmly. The size field is filled for only some rows; it gives once, few, many or a size class.

j_gene,abundance,d_gene,v_gene,CDR3aa,CDR3nt
TRBJ1-2,NA,TRBD1,TRBV5-1,CASSPIGGPGGYTF,TGCGCCAGCAGCCCGATAGGGGGCCCGGGAGGCTACACCTTC
TRBJ2-1,few,NA,TRBV12-3/TRBV12-4,CASRGEFNVQFF,TGTGCCAGCAGGGGGGAGTTTAATGTGCAGTTCTTC
TRBJ2-3,NA,NA,TRBV4-1,CASSQTSGPETETYTDTQYF,TGCGCCAGCAGCCAAACCTCCGGCCCCGAGACAGAAACCTACACAGATACGCAGTATTTT
TRBJ2-3,few,TRBD1,TRBV14,CASSQLPGQGTDTQYF,TGTGCCAGCAGCCAGCTTCCCGGACAGGGGACAGATACGCAGTATTTT
TRBJ2-3,NA,NA,TRBV15,CATSRPWGQLEDTQYF,TGTGCCACCAGCAGACCATGGGGACAACTCGAGGATACGCAGTATTTT
TRBJ2-7,NA,NA,TRBV27,CASSSYQTRVYEQYF,TGTGCCAGCAGTTCCTACCAAACTAGGGTCTACGAGCAGTACTTC
TRBJ2-6,NA,NA,TRBV5-4,CASSWGRGSPSGANVLTF,TGTGCCAGCAGCTGGGGGCGGGGGTCCCCCTCTGGGGCCAACGTCCTGACTTTC
TRBJ2-1,many,NA,TRBV3-1,CASSPPGIYNEQFF,TGTGCCAGCAGCCCCCCGGGGATCTACAATGAGCAGTTCTTC
TRBJ2-7,NA,NA,TRBV6-5,CASSYSPISSSYEQYF,TGTGCCAGCAGTTACTCTCCGATAAGTTCCTCCTACGAGCAGTACTTC
TRBJ2-7,few,NA,TRBV20-1,CSTRDEHIQYF,TGCAGTACTAGAGATGAGCATATCCAGTACTTC
TRBJ2-5,few,NA,TRBV10-3,CAISESTKGEQYF,TGTGCCATCAGTGAGTCGACAAAGGGAGAGCAGTACTTC
TRBJ1-2,NA,NA,TRBV20-1,CSARNPGAGGGYTF,TGCAGTGCTCGTAACCCCGGGGCGGGAGGTGGCTACACCTTC
TRBJ1-6,few,NA,TRBV5-1,CASSPGHQDSPLHF,TGCGCCAGCAGTCCGGGACACCAGGATTCACCCCTCCACTTT
TRBJ2-7,NA,NA,TRBV24-1,CATSDLTGLAYHYEQYF,TGTGCCACCAGTGATTTGACGGGTCTAGCTTACCACTACGAGCAGTACTTC
TRBJ2-7,few,TRBD2,TRBV18,CASSPSGGAHEQYF,TGTGCCAGCTCACCTAGCGGGGGGGCCCACGAGCAGTACTTC
TRBJ1-5,few,NA,TRBV7-2,CASNPGAGHSNQPQHF,TGTGCCAGCAACCCTGGGGCCGGTCATAGCAATCAGCCCCAGCATTTT
TRBJ1-5,NA,NA,TRBV2,CASSGTRATGSEHF,TGTGCCAGCAGTGGAACCCGCGCAACAGGGAGCGAGCATTTT
TRBJ1-2,NA,NA,TRBV27,CASSPTVTNYGYTF,TGTGCCAGCAGTCCAACGGTCACTAACTATGGCTACACCTTC
TRBJ2-5,NA,TRBD2,TRBV20-1,CSALSGTSGEETQYF,TGCAGTGCTTTATCCGGGACTAGCGGGGAAGAGACCCAGTACTTC
TRBJ2-5,few,TRBD1,TRBV10-3,CAISESVDRQYF,TGTGCCATCAGTGAGTCGGTGGACAGGCAGTACTTC
TRBJ2-3,NA,NA,TRBV7-2,CASSLGGTTSYTQYF,TGTGCCAGCAGCTTAGGGGGCACTACATCGTATACGCAGTATTTT
TRBJ2-7,NA,NA,TRBV6-2/TRBV6-3,CASSYGTESSCEQYF,TGTGCCAGCAGTTACGGGACGGAGTCTTCCTGCGAGCAGTACTTC
TRBJ2-7,NA,NA,TRBV19,CASSINPAGPYEQYF,TGTGCCAGTAGTATCAACCCGGCGGGCCCCTACGAGCAGTACTTC
TRBJ1-2,few,NA,TRBV5-1,CASSLAGGGHGYTF,TGCGCCAGCAGCTTGGCCGGCGGGGGCCATGGCTACACCTTC
TRBJ2-5,few,TRBD2,TRBV7-9,CASSLALAGAYQETQYF,TGTGCCAGCAGCTTAGCTCTAGCGGGAGCCTACCAAGAGACCCAGTACTTC
TRBJ1-5,few,NA,TRBV6-6,CASTLDRHSNQPQHF,TGTGCCAGCACCTTAGACCGGCATAGCAATCAGCCCCAGCATTTT
TRBJ2-2,few,NA,TRBV5-5,CASSLHVEIAGELFF,TGTGCCAGCAGCCTGCATGTCGAGATAGCGGGGGAGCTGTTTTTT
TRBJ2-3,few,TRBD2,TRBV29-1,CSVGGSSGGSDTQYF,TGCAGCGTGGGTGGAAGTAGCGGGGGGTCAGATACGCAGTATTTT
TRBJ2-7,NA,NA,TRBV19,CASSMVSGAYEQYF,TGTGCCAGTAGTATGGTTAGCGGAGCCTACGAGCAGTACTTC
TRBJ1-2,NA,NA,TRBV12-3/TRBV12-4,CASSLGYLNYGYTF,TGTGCCAGCAGTCTTGGATATTTAAACTATGGCTACACCTTC
TRBJ2-5,NA,NA,TRBV12-3/TRBV12-4,CASSGGVASSYNEQYF,TGTGCCAGCAGTGGCGGTGTAGCGAGCTCCTACAATGAGCAGTACTTC
TRBJ2-3,NA,NA,TRBV12-3/TRBV12-4,CASKTGKGSADTQYF,TGTGCCAGCAAAACGGGCAAGGGTAGCGCAGATACGCAGTATTTT
TRBJ1-4,NA,NA,TRBV6-5,CASSYQGGREKLFF,TGTGCCAGCAGTTACCAGGGCGGGCGAGAAAAACTGTTTTTT
TRBJ1-5,NA,TRBD1,TRBV20-1,CSARAVQGANQPQHF,TGCAGTGCTAGGGCGGTACAGGGGGCGAATCAGCCCCAGCATTTT
TRBJ1-5,few,NA,TRBV5-5,CASSPIIDPRGNQPQHF,TGTGCCAGCAGCCCCATTATAGACCCCCGGGGCAATCAGCCCCAGCATTTT
TRBJ2-2,few,TRBD2,TRBV7-9,CASTRPFGTSGNTGELFF,TGTGCCAGCACCAGACCATTTGGGACTAGCGGAAACACCGGGGAGCTGTTTTTT
TRBJ1-4,few,NA,TRBV5-1,CASSFGGAEFEKLFF,TGCGCCAGCAGCTTTGGTGGGGCGGAATTTGAAAAACTGTTTTTT
TRBJ2-7,few,NA,TRBV3-1,CASSQDRTNGVEQYF,TGTGCCAGCAGCCAAGATCGGACAAATGGGGTCGAGCAGTACTTC
TRBJ2-1,NA,NA,TRBV2,CASSFDTTSYNEQFF,TGTGCCAGCAGTTTCGACACGACCTCCTACAATGAGCAGTTCTTC
TRBJ1-1,NA,NA,TRBV11-2,CASSLVAGQLAFF,TGTGCCAGCAGCTTAGTCGCTGGACAGTTAGCTTTCTTT
TRBJ2-7,many,NA,TRBV10-2,CASSETGTGYEQYF,TGCGCCAGCAGTGAGACCGGGACGGGCTACGAGCAGTACTTC
TRBJ1-1,many,NA,TRBV7-2,CASSFTAGMNTEAFF,TGTGCCAGCAGCTTTACGGCAGGCATGAACACTGAAGCTTTCTTT